This T cell receptor beta chain was identified during a study of control samples from healthy donors and cancer patients. Sequenced by immunoSEQ multiplex PCR; TCRdb stores in-frame clones only, minus some. The profile shows 110,000 to 150,000 clones, around 90% of them singletons. Germline values: CDR1 MNHNS, CDR2 SASEGT. The CDR3 spans 15 residues. With 2 bases removed from V and 0 bases from J, the gap between germline ends came to 9 bases. The chain links TRBV6-1 to TRBJ2-3; possibly TRBD2 for D (5 bases). The receptor's source is a man aged 18 to 29 in good health. Sequencing used blood. The CDR3 bases are TGTGCCAGCAGTGAACGGACGGGAAGCACAGATACGCAGTATTTT. Protein sequence: CASSERTGSTDTQYF.